This T cell receptor beta chain was sequenced in a study of blood T cell repertoires in COVID-19. Overall study context: PBMCs, B-cell-depleted T cells, or T cells provided the cDNA or gDNA that made up the material.

The junction had 17 bases not matched to a gene; V was cut back by 4 bases and J by 4 bases. The CDR3 is made up of 18 amino acids. Per germline, CDR1 SGHRS and CDR2 YFSETQ. Libraries were prepared by immunoSEQ multiplex PCR; TCRdb keeps only in-frame clonotypes and omits some of them. The sample has 52,000 or so clones, about 70% seen once; the top ten hold 22%. The sequence was collected from a man aged 45 to 65 with active or convalescent COVID-19. The chain links TRBV5-1 to TRBJ1-2; 9 bases are shared with TRBD1. The sequenced sample consisted of peripheral blood. The CDR3 sequence is CASSGSSGTGRSIYGYTF. The CDR3 nucleotides read TGCGCCAGCAGCGGCTCTTCCGGGACAGGGCGTTCAATCTATGGCTACACCTTC.